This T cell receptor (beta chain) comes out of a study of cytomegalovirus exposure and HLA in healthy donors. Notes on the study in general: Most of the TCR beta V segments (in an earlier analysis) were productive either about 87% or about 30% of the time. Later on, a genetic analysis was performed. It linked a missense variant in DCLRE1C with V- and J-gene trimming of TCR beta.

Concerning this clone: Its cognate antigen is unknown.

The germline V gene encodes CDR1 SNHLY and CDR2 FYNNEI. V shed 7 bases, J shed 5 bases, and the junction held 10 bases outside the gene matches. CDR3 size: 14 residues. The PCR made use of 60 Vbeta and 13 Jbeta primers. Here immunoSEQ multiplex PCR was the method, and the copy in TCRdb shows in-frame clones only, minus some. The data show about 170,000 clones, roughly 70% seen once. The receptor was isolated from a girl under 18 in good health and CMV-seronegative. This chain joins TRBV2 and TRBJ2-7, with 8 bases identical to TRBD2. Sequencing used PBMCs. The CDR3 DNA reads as TGTGCCAGCAATAGCGGGGCAGGTTTCGACGAGCAGTACTTC. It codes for CASNSGAGFDEQYF.